The rows below give T cell receptor beta chains drawn from one sample of a study of CD8 T cell repertoires and HIV-1 epitope variants. The protocol was immunoSEQ multiplex PCR, while the TCRdb copy is restricted to in-frame clones and leaves out a portion. The sample has some 87,000 clones, more than 65% seen once. Input material: uncultured baseline CD8+ T cells from peripheral blood mononuclear cells (PBMCs). These receptors were obtained from a male donor with HIV. CDR3s leave out the opening cysteine and the closing phenylalanine or tryptophan.

CDR3aa | j_gene | v_gene
ATSRGAGGNEKLF | TRBJ1-4 | TRBV15
ASSHRQSNYGYT | TRBJ1-2 | TRBV28
ASSASSGANVLT | TRBJ2-6 | TRBV6-5
ASSEYSGNTGELF | TRBJ2-2 | TRBV25-1
ASSSLAGGFRDTQY | TRBJ2-3 | TRBV5-6
ASSEDLKGLGLGYEQY | TRBJ2-7 | TRBV2
SVESDTVEAF | TRBJ1-1 | TRBV29-1
ASSVGRPSGNTIY | TRBJ1-3 | TRBV2
ASSLFNAEQY | TRBJ2-7 | TRBV5-6
ASSLFAQGLREQY | TRBJ2-7 | TRBV27
ASSLEGRFPYEQY | TRBJ2-7 | TRBV7-6
ASSHLKGDVNTGELF | TRBJ2-2 | TRBV28
ASSNQQGLGSGANVLT | TRBJ2-6 | TRBV19
ASSLVGGKNNQPQH | TRBJ1-5 | TRBV7-2
ASSQGHPLNYGYT | TRBJ1-2 | TRBV28
ASSYPGDYGYT | TRBJ1-2 | TRBV6-5
ASGFQGGTDTQY | TRBJ2-3 | TRBV5-8
ASSPQGPANTGELF | TRBJ2-2 | TRBV6-6
ASRQRTRTSGGSDTQY | TRBJ2-3 | TRBV27
ASSLEPSGTSGSYEQY | TRBJ2-7 | TRBV7-8
ASSVAGMSYEQY | TRBJ2-7 | TRBV9
ASSLAASSSYNEQF | TRBJ2-1 | TRBV7-6
ASSFSYEQY | TRBJ2-7 | TRBV5-8
ASSYPGTPSNEKLF | TRBJ1-4 | TRBV4-1
ASSDKVQSTDTQY | TRBJ2-3 | TRBV6-1
ASSQHGGNQPQH | TRBJ1-5 | TRBV4-1
ASSLAGNTEAF | TRBJ1-1 | TRBV7-9
ASSLGGQETQY | TRBJ2-5 | TRBV7-8
ASSPSGADQVYGYT | TRBJ1-2 | TRBV18
ASSLRQGGNTGELF | TRBJ2-2 | TRBV5-1
ASSPRSGQGHNEQF | TRBJ2-1 | TRBV18
ASSLSDTQY | TRBJ2-3 | TRBV11-1
ASSLGTGGPDEQF | TRBJ2-1 | TRBV18
ASSYPPAF | TRBJ1-1 | TRBV6-5
ASSIRQGKDEKLF | TRBJ1-4 | TRBV7-6
AVSGTSGSPDTQY | TRBJ2-3 | TRBV10-3
ASSWDGQGHQPQH | TRBJ1-5 | TRBV5-5
ASGPGLAGNTDTQY | TRBJ2-3 | TRBV12-5
ASSQLTGGAGTEAF | TRBJ1-1 | TRBV14
ASSLAQGDYGYT | TRBJ1-2 | TRBV5-4
ASSLWAGRGINQPQH | TRBJ1-5 | TRBV7-2